This TCR beta chain was recorded in a study of T cell responses to AZD1222 COVID-19 vaccine. Study-wide points: The span of vaccine-associated CD4 TCRs extended across spike, with dominance at 160-218 and 743-854. White British ancestry dominated among donors, who included more females, and clonal diversity was possibly underestimated.

The CDR3 consists of 16 residues. Germline trimming cut 4 bases from V and 4 bases from J; bases unmatched to any gene: 9. Per the germline V gene, CDR1 is SGHNT and CDR2 is YYREEE (reference sequence). Second doses that came at about 4 or about 12 weeks were put together. This clone was observed a few times. The antigen is undetermined. TCRdb's table, derived via immunoSEQ multiplex PCR, lists solely in-frame clones and lacks some. The sample holds roughly 110,000 clones, around nine tenths seen once. The specimen was peripheral blood, collected 28 days after the second AZD1222 dose. This clonotype originated in an adult who received the AZD1222 COVID-19 vaccine. The chain carries TRBV5-4 and TRBJ2-7; 12 nucleotides agree with TRBD2. As DNA, the CDR3 is TGTGCCAGCAGCGGAAGGACTAGCGGGGCCCATTACGAGCAGTACTTC. As protein: CASSGRTSGAHYEQYF.